Each of the 20 T cell receptor beta chains below was sequenced from the same sample in a study of T cells in Graves' hyperthyroidism and ophthalmopathy. Template material for amplifying TCR beta CDR3 regions consisted of RNA transcripts. HTBI primers drove first-round RT-PCR of the TCR CDR3. A single record per CDR3 protein comes from TCRdb applying MiXCR to the multiplex PCR reads. The repertoire includes more than 550,000 distinct CDR3 sequences, roughly 17% of them detected once, and less than 20% sits in the top ten. Source material: blood. The receptors originated from a man in his forties or fifties with Graves' hyperthyroidism.

Many counts were recorded for this clonotype. V and J are TRBV28 and TRBJ2-2; 13 nucleotides line up with TRBD2. Germline CDR1 reads MDHEN; CDR2 reads SYDVKM. Trimming removed 2 bases from V and 6 bases from J; junction bases left unmatched: 3. The CDR3 is 16 amino acids. Here the CDR3 reads CASSLEGLAGSGELFF. The CDR3 DNA is TGTGCCAGCAGTTTAGAGGGACTAGCGGGATCCGGGGAGCTGTTTTTT.

This clonotype was counted only a few times. The rearrangement links TRBV10-3 to TRBJ2-5; weak D call: TRBD2 (6 bases). With 0 bases removed from V and 5 bases from J, the gap between germline ends came to 13 bases. The CDR3 totals 15 residues. Germline loops: CDR1 ENHRY, CDR2 SYGVKD. The CDR3 here is CAISESDGRGETQYF. CDR3 sequence (DNA): TGTGCCATCAGTGAGTCGGACGGGAGAGGGGAGACCCAGTACTTC.

This clonotype has a count of ten or more. This chain connects TRBV24-1 to TRBJ2-1; 8 positions match TRBD1. The V gene end was trimmed by 3 bases and the J gene end by 5 bases; junction bases not matched to a gene: 8. CDR1 and CDR2 from the germline V gene are KGHDR and SFDVKD. The CDR3 loop spans 16 amino acids. CDR3 DNA: TGTGCCACCAGTGATGAAACGGGACAGGTGGACAATGAGCAGTTCTTC. Residues: CATSDETGQVDNEQFF.

This clonotype was counted only a few times. The rearrangement joins TRBV7-2 to TRBJ1-1; D is unclear. The length of the CDR3 is 15 residues. The V and J ends lost 2 bases and 1 base respectively, with 11 bases between them. Per germline, CDR1 SGHTA and CDR2 FQGNSA. CDR3 protein: CASSLLPGPNTEAFF. CDR3 in DNA: TGTGCCAGCAGCTTACTTCCAGGACCGAACACTGAAGCTTTCTTT.

This clonotype was observed a handful of times. V and J are TRBV19 and TRBJ2-1; 14 bases agree with TRBD2. V lost 7 bases to trimming and J lost 1 base; unmatched junction nucleotides: 12. The CDR3 length is 19 residues. Germline-derived CDR1 and CDR2 are LNHDA and SQIVND (reference sequence). The CDR3 loop is CASNVIGLAGGSSYNEQFF. CDR3 nucleotide sequence: TGTGCCAGTAATGTCATCGGACTAGCGGGAGGAAGTTCCTACAATGAGCAGTTCTTC.

This clonotype was found many times. The chain joins TRBV12-3 or TRBV12-4 to TRBJ2-6, with D possibly matching TRBD1 (6 bases). V dropped 3 bases and J dropped 10 bases, with 19 bases sitting between them. This CDR3 has 16 amino acids. CDR3 nucleotide sequence: TGTGCCAGCAGTTTTTGGGGGCCGGGCCAGACAAACGTCCTGACTTTC. Its protein product is CASSFWGPGQTNVLTF.

This clonotype was seen at least ten times. The chain links TRBV25-1 to TRBJ1-6; D unclear. Trimming pared 4 bases from V and 5 bases from J, leaving 9 bases between. This CDR3 comprises 14 residues. Germline CDR1 and CDR2: MGHDK and SYGVNS. CDR3 DNA sequence: TGTGCCAGCAGTGTGGGAGGGAATAATTCACCCCTCCACTTT. Residues: CASSVGGNNSPLHF.

This clonotype was recorded a few times. This sequence may be a read error, since a much larger clone differs from it by one base. The chain uses TRBV5-6 and TRBJ2-7; 7 nucleotides line up with TRBD1. Trimming took 1 base from V and 3 from J; bases not matched to a gene: 1. The CDR3 is made up of 13 amino acids. CDR1 and CDR2 from the germline V gene are SGHDT and YYEEEE. The CDR3 bases are TGTGCCAGCAGCTTGTGGACAGGCTACGAGCAGTACTTC. Its protein is CASSLWTGYEQYF.

This clonotype was picked up a small number of times. This sequence joins TRBV3-1 and TRBJ2-5; D gene uncertain. Germline CDR1 is LGHDT and CDR2 is YNNKEL (reference sequence). CDR3 length: 13 residues. V was cut by 3 bases and J by 0 bases, with 5 bases left in between. This CDR3 reads CASSQFNQETQYF. CDR3 nucleotides: TGTGCCAGCAGCCAGTTCAACCAAGAGACCCAGTACTTC.

This clonotype has more than one count but fewer than ten. The V gene is TRBV29-1, the J gene TRBJ1-1, with D possibly matching TRBD1 (5 bases). Germline CDR1 is SQVTM and CDR2 is ANQGSEA. This CDR3 comprises 16 residues. The V gene lost 6 bases and the J gene lost 0 bases, with 20 bases spanning the gap. CDR3 sequence reads: CSVHPWGDGLNTEAFF. The CDR3, as DNA: TGCAGCGTACACCCCTGGGGGGACGGTTTGAACACTGAAGCTTTCTTT. The full variable domain, in which reference TRBV29-1 and TRBJ1-1 provide the parts outside the CDR3, is SAVISQKPSRDICQRGTSLTIQCQVDSQVTMMFWYRQQPGQSLTLIATANQGSEATYESGFVIDKFPISRPNLTFSTLTVSNMSPEDSSIYLCSVHPWGDGLNTEAFFGQGTRLTVV.

This sequence joins TRBV18 and TRBJ2-5, with D possibly TRBD2 on 6 matching bases. The CDR3 runs 15 residues. Trimming took off 4 bases at V and 1 base at J, with 13 bases between the two ends. Germline-derived CDR1 and CDR2 are KGHSH and LQKENI. The CDR3, as DNA: TGTGCCAGCTCACGTCAGGAGGGCACCCAAGAGACCCAGTACTTC. It specifies CASSRQEGTQETQYF.

V and J are TRBV7-9 and TRBJ2-1; 8 bases fit TRBD2. The germline V gene has CDR1 SEHNR and CDR2 FQNEAQ (reference sequence). The CDR3 has 16 amino acids. The J segment lost 8 bases and the V segment lost 2 bases, leaving 11 bases of the junction unmatched. The CDR3 DNA reads TGTGCCAGCAGCTTACGAGAAGCGGGAGATGGGGATGAGCAGTTCTTC. Protein: CASSLREAGDGDEQFF.

This clonotype came up a few times. The chain links TRBV10-3 to TRBJ2-7; weak D call: TRBD2 (5 bases). The length of the CDR3 is 14 residues. From germline, CDR1 is ENHRY and CDR2 SYGVKD. Trimming left V 3 bases short and J 5 bases short, with 14 bases between. The CDR3 spells CAISDPGVGDEQYF. The CDR3 region has the DNA TGTGCCATCAGTGACCCCGGGGTGGGCGACGAGCAGTACTTC.

This clonotype was counted at least ten times. The rearrangement joins TRBV6-5 to TRBJ2-7; the match to TRBD2 covers 10 bases. V shed 2 bases and J 1 base; nucleotides not matched to a gene: 8. Germline CDR1 is MNHEY and CDR2 is SVGAGI. CDR3 size: 17 residues. In nucleotides, the CDR3 is TGTGCCAGCAGTTACCGGGTAGCGGGGGGAATTTCCTACGAGCAGTACTTC. The encoded protein is CASSYRVAGGISYEQYF.

This clonotype was seen at least ten times. V and J are TRBV12-3 or TRBV12-4 and TRBJ2-7, with 7 nucleotides matching TRBD2. J was trimmed by 4 bases and V by 6 bases; bases with no gene match: 15. The CDR3 has 16 amino acids. This chain's CDR3 is CASRPFGRESGYEQYF. The CDR3 region has the DNA TGTGCCAGCAGACCTTTCGGGCGGGAGTCGGGTTACGAGCAGTACTTC.

This clonotype was counted at least ten times. V is TRBV11-1 and J is TRBJ2-5; 7 bases are shared with TRBD2. CDR3 size: 14 residues. J gave up 4 bases and V 4 bases, and 6 bases lay outside the gene matches. Germline V gene sequence: CDR1 SGHAT, CDR2 FQDESV (reference sequence). CDR3 residues: CASSYSSGGETQYF. The CDR3 DNA is TGTGCCAGCAGCTACTCTAGCGGAGGAGAGACCCAGTACTTC. The whole variable domain, remainder taken from reference TRBV11-1 and TRBJ2-5, is EAEVAQSPRYKITEKSQAVAFWCDPISGHATLYWYRQILGQGPELLVQFQDESVVDDSQLPKDRFSAERLKGVDSTLKIQPAELGDSAMYLCASSYSSGGETQYFGPGTRLLVL.

The J gene is TRBJ2-1, the V gene TRBV24-1; TRBD1 matches at 11 bases. V lost 4 bases to trimming and J lost 8 bases; unmatched junction nucleotides: 6. The CDR3 runs 15 residues. From germline, CDR1 is KGHDR and CDR2 SFDVKD. CDR3 protein: CATSEPGQGVYEQFF. For the CDR3, the DNA is TGTGCCACCAGTGAACCGGGACAGGGGGTGTATGAGCAGTTCTTC.

This clonotype was detected only a few times. V gene TRBV19 combines with J gene TRBJ1-2, with a possible D match to TRBD1 (5 bases). This CDR3 contains 15 residues. Trimming pared 7 bases from V and 3 bases from J, leaving 18 bases between. Germline V gene lookup returns CDR1 LNHDA and CDR2 SQIVND (reference sequence). The CDR3 protein is CASTSRDRYDYGYTF. CDR3 in DNA: TGTGCCAGTACCTCGAGGGACCGCTACGACTATGGCTACACCTTC.

The rearrangement links TRBV12-3 or TRBV12-4 to TRBJ2-1; 11 bases align to TRBD2. CDR3 length: 16 amino acids. After removal of 1 base from V and 6 bases from J, the junction contained 5 bases not matched to a gene. The CDR3 DNA follows: TGTGCCAGCAGTTTAGGGGGTAGCGGGAGGGCCAATGAGCAGTTCTTC. This codes for CASSLGGSGRANEQFF.

The J gene is TRBJ1-2, the V gene TRBV7-9; 9 bases align to TRBD1. The germline gives CDR1 SEHNR, CDR2 FQNEAQ (reference sequence). The ends lost 5 bases at V and 2 bases at J; junction bases unmatched: 9. The CDR3 contains 16 residues. The DNA for the CDR3 is TGTGCCAGCAGCCCCTCGGGACAGGGAATAAACTATGGCTACACCTTC. It codes for CASSPSGQGINYGYTF.